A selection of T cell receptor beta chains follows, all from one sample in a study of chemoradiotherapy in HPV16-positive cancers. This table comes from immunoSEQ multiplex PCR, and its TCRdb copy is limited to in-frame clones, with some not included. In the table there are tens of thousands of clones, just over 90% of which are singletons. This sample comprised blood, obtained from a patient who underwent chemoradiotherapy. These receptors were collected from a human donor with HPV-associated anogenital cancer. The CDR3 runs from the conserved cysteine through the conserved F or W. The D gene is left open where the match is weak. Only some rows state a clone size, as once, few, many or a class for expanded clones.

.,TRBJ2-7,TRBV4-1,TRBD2,CASSQREGTSYEQYF,TGCGCCAGCAGCCAAAGGGAGGGAACCTCCTACGAGCAGTACTTC
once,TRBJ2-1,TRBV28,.,CASSFRFYNEQFF,TGTGCCAGCAGTTTTAGGTTTTACAATGAGCAGTTCTTC
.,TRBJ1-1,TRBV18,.,CASSPEEPRMNTEAFF,TGTGCCAGCTCACCAGAGGAACCGAGGATGAACACTGAAGCTTTCTTT
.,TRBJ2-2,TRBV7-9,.,CASSRGSGELFF,TGTGCCAGCAGCCGAGGGTCAGGGGAGCTGTTTTTT
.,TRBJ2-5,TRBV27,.,CASSFAGTGSPSGFSETQYF,TGTGCCAGCAGTTTTGCCGGGACAGGGAGCCCTAGCGGGTTCTCAGAGACCCAGTACTTC
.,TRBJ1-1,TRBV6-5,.,CASSYSAGMGTEAFF,TGTGCCAGCAGTTACTCAGCAGGCATGGGCACTGAAGCTTTCTTT
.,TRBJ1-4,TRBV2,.,CASRPPATNEKLFF,TGTGCCAGCAGGCCACCCGCAACTAATGAAAAACTGTTTTTT
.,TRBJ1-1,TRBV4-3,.,CASSQGGQGLTTEAFF,TGCGCCAGCAGCCAAGGTGGGCAGGGCCTTACCACTGAAGCTTTCTTT
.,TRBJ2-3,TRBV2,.,CASSDNTDTQYF,TGTGCCAGCAGTGACAATACAGATACGCAGTATTTT
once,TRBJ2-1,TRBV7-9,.,CASSLNGNPYYEQFF,TGTGCCAGCAGCTTAAACGGGAATCCCTACTATGAGCAGTTCTTC
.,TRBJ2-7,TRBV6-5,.,CASRDTAYEQYF,TGTGCCAGTCGGGACACCGCCTACGAGCAGTACTTC
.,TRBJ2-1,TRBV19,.,CASSIGGTGAGVADNEQFF,TGTGCCAGTAGTATTGGCGGAACAGGGGCGGGAGTGGCGGACAATGAGCAGTTCTTC
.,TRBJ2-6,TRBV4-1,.,CASSPTGTGGSGANVLTF,TGCGCCAGCAGCCCTACCGGGACCGGAGGCTCTGGGGCCAACGTCCTGACTTTC
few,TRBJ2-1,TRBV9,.,CASSVNLLAYEQFF,TGTGCCAGCAGCGTAAACTTGCTAGCCTATGAGCAGTTCTTC
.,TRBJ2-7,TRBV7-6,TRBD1,CASSYRDRDSEQYF,TGTGCCAGCAGCTACCGGGACAGGGACTCCGAGCAGTACTTC
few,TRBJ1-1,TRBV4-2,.,CASSQDGSMNTEAFF,TGTGCCAGCAGCCAAGATGGGAGCATGAACACTGAAGCTTTCTTT
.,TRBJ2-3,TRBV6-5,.,CASSGGAATDTQYF,TGTGCCAGCAGCGGGGGAGCCGCTACAGATACGCAGTATTTT
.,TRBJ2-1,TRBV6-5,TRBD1,CASSRGTGRDNEQFF,TGTGCCAGCAGCCGCGGGACAGGGAGGGACAATGAGCAGTTCTTC